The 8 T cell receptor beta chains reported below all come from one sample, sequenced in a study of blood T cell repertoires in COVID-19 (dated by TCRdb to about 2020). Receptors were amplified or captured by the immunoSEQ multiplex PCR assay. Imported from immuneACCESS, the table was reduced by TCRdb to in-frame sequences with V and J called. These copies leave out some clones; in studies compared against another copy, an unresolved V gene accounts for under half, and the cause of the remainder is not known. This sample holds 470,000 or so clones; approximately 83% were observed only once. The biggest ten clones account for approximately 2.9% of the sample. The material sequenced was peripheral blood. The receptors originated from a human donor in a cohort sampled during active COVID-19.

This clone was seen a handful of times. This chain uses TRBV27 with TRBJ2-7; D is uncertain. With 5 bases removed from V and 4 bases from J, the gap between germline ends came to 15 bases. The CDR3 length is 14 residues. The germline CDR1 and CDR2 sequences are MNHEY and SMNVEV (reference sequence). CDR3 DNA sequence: TGTGCCAGCAGTCCCAGAAGTTCGATATACGAGCAGTACTTC. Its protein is CASSPRSSIYEQYF.

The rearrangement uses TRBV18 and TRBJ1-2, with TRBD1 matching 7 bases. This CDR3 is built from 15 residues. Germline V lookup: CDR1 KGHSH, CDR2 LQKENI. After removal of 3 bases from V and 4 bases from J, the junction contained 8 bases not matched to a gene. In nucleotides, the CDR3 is TGTGCCAGCTCACCCGGGACAGACTCAAGCTATGGCTACACCTTC. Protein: CASSPGTDSSYGYTF.

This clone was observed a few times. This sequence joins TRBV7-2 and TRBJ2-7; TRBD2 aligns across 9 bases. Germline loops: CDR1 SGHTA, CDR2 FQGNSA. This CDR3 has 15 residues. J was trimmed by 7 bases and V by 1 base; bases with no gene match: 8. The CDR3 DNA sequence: TGTGCCAGCAGCTTAGGATTAGCGGGAGTCCGAGAGCAGTACTTC. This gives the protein CASSLGLAGVREQYF.

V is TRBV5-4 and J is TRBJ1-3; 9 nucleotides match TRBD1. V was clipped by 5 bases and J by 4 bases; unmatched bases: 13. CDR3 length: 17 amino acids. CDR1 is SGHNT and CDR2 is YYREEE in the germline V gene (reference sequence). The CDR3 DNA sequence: TGTGCCAGCAGTAAAAGTCCGGACAGGGGTGGCGGAAACACCATATATTTT. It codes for CASSKSPDRGGGNTIYF.

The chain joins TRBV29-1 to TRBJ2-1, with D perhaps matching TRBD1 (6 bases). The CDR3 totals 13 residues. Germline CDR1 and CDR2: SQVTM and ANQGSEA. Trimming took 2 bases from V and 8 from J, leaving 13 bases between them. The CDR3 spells CSVERGRGYEQFF. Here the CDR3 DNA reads TGCAGCGTTGAAAGGGGGAGAGGGTATGAGCAGTTCTTC.

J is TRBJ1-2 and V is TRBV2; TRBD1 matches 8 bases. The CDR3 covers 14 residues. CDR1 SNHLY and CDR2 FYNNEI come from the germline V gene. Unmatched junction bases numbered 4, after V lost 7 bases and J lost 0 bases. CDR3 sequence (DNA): TGTGCCAGCAATGAGGACAGGGCTAACTATGGCTACACCTTC. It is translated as CASNEDRANYGYTF.

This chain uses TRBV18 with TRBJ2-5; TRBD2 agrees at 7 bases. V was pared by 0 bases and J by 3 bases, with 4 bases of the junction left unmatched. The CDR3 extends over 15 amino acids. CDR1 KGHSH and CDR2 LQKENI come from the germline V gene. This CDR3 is CASSPPVGTKETQYF. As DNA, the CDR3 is TGTGCCAGCTCACCACCGGTAGGGACTAAAGAGACCCAGTACTTC.

The DNA for the CDR3 is TGTGCCAGCTTCCCTGGGGGGAGTTTAGCTGGAAACACCATATATTTT. As protein: CASFPGGSLAGNTIYF. This chain joins TRBV28 and TRBJ1-3, with D perhaps TRBD1 (5 bases). Trimming removed 8 bases at V and 2 bases at J, with 19 bases between. The CDR3 has 16 residues. Germline CDR1 is MDHEN and CDR2 is SYDVKM. The full variable domain, rest sourced from reference TRBV28 and TRBJ1-3, is DVKVTQSSRYLVKRTGEKVFLECVQDMDHENMFWYRQDPGLGLRLIYFSYDVKMKEKGDIPEGYSVSREKKERFSLILESASTNQTSMYLCASFPGGSLAGNTIYFGEGSWLTVV.